The text below deals with one T cell receptor beta chain. The source of the sample is a study of CXCR3-negative and CXCR3-positive naive CD8 T cells. Definition of naive CD8+ T cells rested on a CD45RO-CCR7+CD27+CD95- profile. This CDR3 contains 14 residues. Looked up from germline, CDR1 is SNHLY and CDR2 is FYNNEI. Through 5' RACE with UMI labels, the TRB cDNA libraries were prepared. TCRdb reprocessed the 5' RACE reads; each CDR3 protein has one entry and no DNA is given. The sample data list 20,000 to 30,000 distinct CDR3 sequences. The sequenced sample consisted of naive CXCR3- CD8+ T cells from blood. The subset was: CD45RO-CCR7+CD27+CD95- naive CD8+ T cells lacking CXCR3 (TNR3-). The source of this sequence is a human donor in good health. Some clones in this sample may be carry-over from other donors' samples. The V call is TRBV2, the J call TRBJ2-3; TCRdb outputs TRBD2, but without DNA this stays unchecked. The CDR3 sequence: CASVGLAYTDTQYF.